The 11 T cell receptor beta chains in this list originate from one sample, sequenced in a study of blood T cell repertoires in COVID-19 (dated by TCRdb to between 2020 and 2021). The library was obtained by the immunoSEQ multiplex PCR assay. The source is immuneACCESS, and TCRdb retained only in-frame sequences with V and J called. Part of the clones is not carried over; for the studies checked, unresolved V genes explain less than half of this, and the remainder is unexplained. This sample is represented by 350,000 to 450,000 clones; just over 90% of them were singletons. The top ten constitute about 0.78% of the sample. Material for sequencing was PBMCs or T cells enriched from blood (not recorded which). Source of these receptors: a woman in her 40s who had been exposed to COVID-19.

The CDR3 DNA reads TGTGCCAGTAGTGATAGCGGGAGTTTTACAGATACGCAGTATTTT. Translating it yields CASSDSGSFTDTQYF. The rearrangement joins TRBV19 to TRBJ2-3, with TRBD2 matching 9 bases. This CDR3 region has 15 residues. V shed 5 bases and J 3 bases; nucleotides not matched to a gene: 6. Germline CDR1 reads LNHDA; CDR2 reads SQIVND (reference sequence).

The V and J genes are TRBV18 and TRBJ1-1; maybe TRBD1 (5 bases). Trimming cost V 1 base and J 1 base, with 10 bases left between them. Germline values: CDR1 KGHSH, CDR2 LQKENI. The CDR3 is made up of 15 amino acids. The CDR3 bases are TGTGCCAGCTCACCACAGGGGCATACGAACACTGAAGCTTTCTTT. This encodes CASSPQGHTNTEAFF.

This clone was recorded once. The V gene is TRBV18, the J gene TRBJ2-1; TRBD2 is a possible D gene (5 bases). The CDR3 consists of 14 residues. Germline lookup yields CDR1 KGHSH and CDR2 LQKENI. V was trimmed by 1 base and J by 7 bases, leaving 11 bases between them. This CDR3 is CASSPLGRTNEQFF. Written as DNA, the CDR3 is TGTGCCAGCTCACCACTCGGCAGGACTAATGAGCAGTTCTTC.

The DNA for the CDR3 is TGTGCCAGCTCACCCGGGACAGGGAACGAGCAGTACTTC. Its protein product is CASSPGTGNEQYF. The J gene is TRBJ2-7, the V gene TRBV18, with 9 nucleotides matching TRBD1. The trim removed 3 bases at V and 5 bases at J, leaving 2 bases unmatched. The CDR3 is 13 amino acids. Germline V lookup: CDR1 KGHSH, CDR2 LQKENI. Using reference TRBV18 and TRBJ2-7 for the parts outside the CDR3, the full variable domain is NAGVMQNPRHLVRRRGQEARLRCSPMKGHSHVYWYRQLPEEGLKFMVYLQKENIIDESGMPKERFSAEFPKEGPSILRIQQVVRGDSAAYFCASSPGTGNEQYFGPGTRLTVT.

The V and J genes are TRBV10-3 and TRBJ2-7, with TRBD1 identical over 9 bases. Germline V gives CDR1 ENHRY, CDR2 SYGVKD. After removal of 11 bases from V and 1 base from J, the junction contained 12 bases not matched to a gene. The CDR3 sequence is 15 residues long. CDR3 protein: CASDPGQGRSYEQYF. The CDR3 bases are TGTGCCTCTGATCCGGGACAGGGTCGATCCTACGAGCAGTACTTC.

J is TRBJ1-1 and V is TRBV9; 12 bases fit TRBD1. The V gene's germline CDR1 is SGDLS and CDR2 YYNGEE. The length of the CDR3 is 15 residues. V lost 3 bases to trimming and J lost 4 bases; unmatched junction nucleotides: 4. The CDR3 DNA reads TGTGCCAGCAGCGCACAGGGACAGGGGGCCACTGAAGCTTTCTTT. Translation gives CASSAQGQGATEAFF.

This chain connects TRBV18 to TRBJ2-1; D gene uncertain. Germline-derived CDR1 and CDR2 are KGHSH and LQKENI. The CDR3 spans 17 residues. V shed 0 bases and J shed 2 bases, with 14 bases lying between them. CDR3 loop: CASSPPEEETTYNEQFF. CDR3 nucleotides: TGTGCCAGCTCACCACCGGAAGAGGAGACCACCTACAATGAGCAGTTCTTC.

V and J are TRBV5-6 and TRBJ2-1; D is perhaps TRBD1 (6 bases). CDR3 length equals 12 residues. V shed 0 bases and J shed 14 bases, with 12 bases lying between them. Germline V gives CDR1 SGHDT, CDR2 YYEEEE. The CDR3 here is CASSLAVGAKFF. The CDR3 coding sequence is TGTGCCAGCAGCTTGGCTGTGGGGGCGAAGTTCTTC.

The chain employs TRBV11-1 and TRBJ2-7, with TRBD2 as a possible D gene (5 bases). Germline loops: CDR1 SGHAT, CDR2 FQDESV (reference sequence). The germline V and J ends were trimmed by 0 bases and 5 bases, with 11 bases remaining between them. The CDR3 is 14 amino acids. CDR3 DNA: TGTGCCAGCAGCTTAGCTGTGGGAGTTCACGAGCAGTACTTC. Translation: CASSLAVGVHEQYF.

V is TRBV10-2 and J is TRBJ1-6; 8 nucleotides match TRBD1. V shed 3 bases, J shed 4 bases, and the junction held 5 bases outside the gene matches. The CDR3 runs to 16 residues. In germline, CDR1 is WSHSY, CDR2 SAAADI. The CDR3 spells CASSDRDRSYNSPLHF. CDR3 DNA: TGCGCCAGCAGTGACCGGGACAGGAGTTATAATTCACCCCTCCACTTT.

V and J are TRBV18 and TRBJ1-4; D is possibly TRBD1 (5 bases). Germline V gene data show CDR1 as KGHSH and CDR2 as LQKENI. The CDR3 is made up of 15 amino acids. V gave up 3 bases and J gave up 3 bases, with 11 bases separating them. As DNA, the CDR3 is TGTGCCAGCTCACCTCAGGGATTGGCTAATGAAAAACTGTTTTTT. Amino acids: CASSPQGLANEKLFF.